These T cell receptor beta chains were read from a single sample in a study of blood T cell repertoires in COVID-19. This table comes from immunoSEQ multiplex PCR, and its TCRdb copy is limited to in-frame clones, with some not included. The sample lists approximately 300,000 clones, 89% occurring once. The specimen was PBMCs or T cells enriched from blood (not recorded which). The receptors stem from a man aged 60 to 75 who had recovered from COVID-19. Both conserved end residues are part of each CDR3. Clone size, where shown, is once, few, many, or a class for clones that have expanded.

16 - TRBV25-1 CASSATPRDTYNEQFF
15 - TRBV6-5 CASSPELFRNQPQHF
15 - TRBV7-8 CASRLGEVLSYEQYF
16 once TRBV7-3 CASSLRTSGYTGELFF
22 - TRBV18 CASSPMTGGALAGSIRYNEQFF
15 - TRBV9 CASSVGTASSYEQYF
15 - TRBV5-1 CASSLVAGGYNEQFF
17 - TRBV18 CASSPVQGAYGANVLTF
16 - TRBV5-5 CASSWPDTGNRNTIYF
13 - TRBV6-5 CASSPTSPSGYTF
14 - TRBV10-2 CASRPGQGRDEQYF
15 - TRBV3-1/TRBV3-2 CASSQVIAGVETQYF
19 - TRBV12-5 CASGFRPGTSGREQETQYF
13 - TRBV20-1 CSASGGSRNEQFF
14 - TRBV5-1 CASSLLGVGEKLFF
13 - TRBV10-3 CAISESEGTEAFF
16 - TRBV7-3 CASSFIAGANTGELFF
13 - TRBV30 CAWGTGTGGGRFF
16 few TRBV4-1 CASSQGRGSSYNEQFF
18 - TRBV28 CASSLIAKRVQGGYGYTF
14 - TRBV9 CASSGLGGYEKSTF
14 - TRBV5-1 CASSLMGASYEQYF
16 - TRBV6-1 CASSELRVISYNEQFF
12 - TRBV28 CASSLQATEAFF
11 - TRBV24-1 CATRKGNEQFF
16 - TRBV18 CASSPPFTSGANVLTF
16 - TRBV19 CASSTQDRVSNQPQHF
14 - TRBV11-3 CASSLVAAYNEQFF
12 - TRBV6-5 CASQQPGDTQYF
18 few TRBV28 CASSLLYGTGEDNQPQHF
15 - TRBV5-6 CASSWDSSNTGELFF
13 - TRBV5-4 CASSLPAGAEQYF
10 - TRBV24-1 CATGDQHLYF
16 - TRBV9 CASSRDGQGARTEAFF
14 - TRBV19 CASSRTGIDYEQYF
13 - TRBV7-3 CASSRGAYNEQFF
14 - TRBV28 CASSPGQGGQPQHF
14 - TRBV5-6 CASSRDLTYNEQFF
19 - TRBV7-3 CASSLTPPSGSSSYNEQFF
14 - TRBV6-5 CASSQGAAGNTIYF
15 - TRBV9 CASSVDGRASVEQFF
14 - TRBV3-1/TRBV3-2 CASSQRGVESPLHF
15 once TRBV6-2/TRBV6-3 CASSPTSGAHNEQFF
13 - TRBV7-2 CASSPRLEGEQYF
15 - TRBV10-2 CASTTGTPNTGELFF
15 once TRBV5-1 CASSLASASRDEQFF
14 - TRBV28 CASSLFRGAETQYF
15 - TRBV9 CASSVGTGGAYGYTF
16 - TRBV28 CASSSLSTGVDTEAFF
14 - TRBV5-1 CASNPTGTQETQYF
17 - TRBV18 CASSPPGRTRPMGGYTF
13 - TRBV7-2 CASSLPGNTEAFF